The 20 T cell receptor beta chains presented below share a single source sample, sequenced in a study of identical twins (TCRdb year 2016). The library was produced with 5' RACE. These reads were obtained on an Illumina HiSeq 2000. The public reads were reanalyzed by TCRdb: fastp trimming at Q25, MiXCR alignment, in-frame beta chains only. Rows are unified per CDR3 protein, each entry keeping the most common DNA and genes. This sample is represented by some 240,000 distinct CDR3 sequences; around 8% of them were singletons. The ten largest clones take up roughly 3% of the sample. The same sample was also studied in work on yellow fever vaccine responses in identical twins.

Input material: CD8+ T cells sorted from blood. The receptors derive from a woman between 18 and 30 years old in good health.

This clonotype was seen at least ten times. The chain employs TRBV29-1 and TRBJ2-1, with D perhaps assigned TRBD1 or TRBD2 (5 bases each). This CDR3 has 12 amino acids. Germline CDR1 SQVTM, CDR2 ANQGSEA. V gave up 4 bases and J gave up 8 bases, with 12 bases separating them. The CDR3 coding sequence is TGCAGCGTTGTCTGGGACGGCCATGAGCAGTTCTTC. Amino acid sequence: CSVVWDGHEQFF.

The chain is built from TRBV15 and TRBJ2-2; 8 bases fit TRBD1. Germline V gives CDR1 LNHNV, CDR2 YYDKDF (reference sequence). The J segment lost 0 bases and the V segment lost 1 base, leaving 4 bases of the junction unmatched. The CDR3 spans 17 residues. The CDR3 is CATSRVRTGSNTGELFF. The CDR3 coding sequence is TGTGCCACCAGCAGAGTGCGGACAGGGTCGAACACCGGGGAGCTGTTTTTT. Together with reference TRBV15 and TRBJ2-2, the CDR3 gives the full variable domain: DAMVIQNPRYQVTQFGKPVTLSCSQTLNHNVMYWYQQKSSQAPKLLFHYYDKDFNNEADTPDNFQSRRPNTSFCFLDIRSPGLGDTAMYLCATSRVRTGSNTGELFFGEGSRLTVL.

The CDR3 nucleotides read TGTGCCAGCAGTACCGGGACAGTCCCCTCTGGGGCCAACGTCCTGACTTTC. Protein product: CASSTGTVPSGANVLTF. The chain recombines TRBV12-3 or TRBV12-4 with TRBJ2-6, with 7 bases identical to TRBD1. Trimming took 5 bases from V and 0 from J; bases not matched to a gene: 7. The CDR3 has 17 residues.

The sample holds many counts of this clonotype. V usage is TRBV29-1 and J usage is TRBJ2-1; a weak D match, TRBD2 (6 bases). CDR3 length: 12 amino acids. Trimming took off 7 bases at V and 7 bases at J, with 14 bases between the two ends. Germline CDR1 reads SQVTM; CDR2 reads ANQGSEA. In DNA, the CDR3 is TGCAGCGCGATCCTCGGGGGAAATGAGCAGTTCTTC. This gives the protein CSAILGGNEQFF.

This clonotype was seen repeatedly, ten times or more. V is TRBV7-9 and J is TRBJ2-5, with D possibly being TRBD1 or TRBD2 (6 bases each). The CDR3 has 15 residues. V dropped 4 bases and J dropped 4 bases, with 16 bases sitting between them. Germline V CDR1 and CDR2: SEHNR, FQNEAQ (reference sequence). The CDR3: CASSSPGDWGETQYF. The CDR3 DNA reads TGTGCCAGCAGCTCCCCAGGGGACTGGGGAGAGACCCAGTACTTC.

This clonotype has at least ten counts. CDR3 nucleotides: TGTGCCAGCAGCTCCTTATCCGGGGTTACTGAAGCTTTCTTT. Amino acid sequence: CASSSLSGVTEAFF. The chain uses TRBV7-2 and TRBJ1-1; no clear D gene. CDR3 size: 14 residues. V shed 4 bases and J shed 5 bases, with 14 bases lying between them. The germline gives CDR1 SGHTA, CDR2 FQGNSA.

The chain links TRBV7-2 to TRBJ2-7; no definite D call. This CDR3 has 15 residues. V dropped 4 bases and J dropped 6 bases, with 19 bases sitting between them. Germline CDR1 reads SGHTA; CDR2 reads FQGNSA. CDR3 DNA: TGTGCCAGCAGCTCCTCGGGCCCCCTCCCCAGCGAGCAGTACTTC. This sequence encodes CASSSSGPLPSEQYF.

In its sample, this clonotype was seen a few times. This chain joins TRBV20-1 and TRBJ2-7; D not resolved. Germline CDR1 is DFQATT and CDR2 is SNEGSKA (reference sequence). Trimming removed 1 base from V and 4 bases from J, with 11 bases in between. The CDR3 length is 13 residues. The CDR3 DNA is TGCAGTGCTAGAGGTCGCGGAACGTACGAGCAGTACTTC. Protein sequence: CSARGRGTYEQYF.

This clonotype has just a few counts. This chain uses TRBV4-1 with TRBJ1-1; TRBD1 is a possible D gene (5 bases). Germline lookup yields CDR1 MGHRA and CDR2 YSYEKL. With 3 bases removed from V and 6 bases from J, the gap between germline ends came to 14 bases. The CDR3 sequence is 14 residues long. The CDR3 sequence: CASSHPGRDSEAFF. CDR3 coding DNA: TGCGCCAGCAGCCACCCCGGGAGGGACTCTGAAGCTTTCTTT.

This clonotype was picked up a small number of times. CDR3 DNA: TGCGCCAGCAGCCAAGATAATTTGGGGGGAACTGAAGCTTTCTTT. Translated, it gives CASSQDNLGGTEAFF. The chain is built from TRBV4-1 and TRBJ1-1; tentatively, D is TRBD1 (5 bases). Germline CDR1 reads MGHRA; CDR2 reads YSYEKL. This CDR3 has 15 residues. V was pared by 0 bases and J by 5 bases, with 13 bases between.

About this clonotype: This may come from a read error, since a much larger clone is one base off. The rearrangement links TRBV7-2 to TRBJ2-3; no clear D gene. Germline CDR1 is SGHTA and CDR2 is FQGNSA. Trimming removed 5 bases from V and 1 base from J, with 7 bases in between. The CDR3 runs to 13 residues. Here the CDR3 reads CTSSPVRTDTQYF. CDR3 bases: TGTACCAGCAGCCCGGTGCGCACAGATACGCAGTATTTT.

This chain uses TRBV2 with TRBJ2-1; D is unclear. Germline CDR1 and CDR2: SNHLY and FYNNEI. V lost 8 bases to trimming and J lost 6 bases, with 5 bases between them. This CDR3 comprises 10 residues. The CDR3 loop is CASHGNEQFF. CDR3 DNA sequence: TGTGCCAGCCATGGCAATGAGCAGTTCTTC.

The chain combines TRBV6-2 or TRBV6-3 with TRBJ2-5; 10 bases align to TRBD2. V gave up 1 base and J gave up 5 bases; unmatched junction bases: 4. This CDR3 is 15 amino acids long. Germline CDR1 is MNHEY and CDR2 is SVGEGT. The CDR3 DNA reads TGTGCCAGCAGTTACTGGAATAGCGGGGGGGAGACCCAGTACTTC. This translates into CASSYWNSGGETQYF.

This clonotype was recorded at least ten times. V is TRBV29-1 and J is TRBJ2-5; D possibly matches TRBD1 or TRBD2 (6 bases each). Germline assignment: CDR1 SQVTM and CDR2 ANQGSEA. The CDR3 is 14 residues long. Between the trimmed V and J ends, which lost 5 bases and 1 base, there was a span of 14 bases. In DNA form, the CDR3 reads TGCAGCGTTCATAAGGGGGGCCCCCAAGAGACCCAGTACTTC. Translating it yields CSVHKGGPQETQYF.

This CDR3 reads CATSSPGVQETQYF. The CDR3 nucleotides are TGTGCCACCAGCAGTCCCGGGGTCCAAGAGACCCAGTACTTC. V gene TRBV15 combines with J gene TRBJ2-5; maybe TRBD2 (5 bases). The CDR3 is made up of 14 amino acids. V was cut by 3 bases and J by 1 base, with 9 bases left in between. Germline assignment: CDR1 LNHNV and CDR2 YYDKDF (reference sequence). The full variable domain, completed using reference TRBV15 and TRBJ2-5, is DAMVIQNPRYQVTQFGKPVTLSCSQTLNHNVMYWYQQKSSQAPKLLFHYYDKDFNNEADTPDNFQSRRPNTSFCFLDIRSPGLGDTAMYLCATSSPGVQETQYFGPGTRLLVL.

The V and J genes are TRBV7-8 and TRBJ2-7, with D possibly TRBD1 on 5 matching bases. Looked up from germline, CDR1 is SGHVS and CDR2 is FQNEAQ. Trimming removed 0 bases at V and 4 bases at J, with 13 bases between. This CDR3 is built from 15 residues. The CDR3 bases are TGTGCCAGCAGCTTAGCTAGGGCAGGGATATACGAGCAGTACTTC. Protein product: CASSLARAGIYEQYF.

This clonotype occurred many times. The CDR3, as DNA: TGTGCCAGCAGCCAGACAGATAGCAATCAGCCCCAGCATTTT. It translates to CASSQTDSNQPQHF. This chain joins TRBV7-9 and TRBJ1-5; D perhaps matches TRBD1 (5 bases). Trimming took off 5 bases at V and 0 bases at J, with 8 bases between the two ends. The CDR3 length is 14 residues. Germline V gene data show CDR1 as SEHNR and CDR2 as FQNEAQ (reference sequence). The whole variable domain, filled in from reference TRBV7-9 and TRBJ1-5, reads DTGVSQNPRHKITKRGQNVTFRCDPISEHNRLYWYRQTLGQGPEFLTYFQNEAQLEKSRLLSDRFSAERPKGSFSTLEIQRTEQGDSAMYLCASSQTDSNQPQHFGDGTRLSIL.

The table lists this clonotype with many counts. The chain joins TRBV12-3 or TRBV12-4 to TRBJ2-1; 11 bases are shared with TRBD2. J lost 8 bases, V lost 5 bases, and 11 bases had no gene match. The CDR3 totals 16 residues. The CDR3: CASSARGSGRGYEQFF. The CDR3 coding sequence is TGTGCCAGCAGTGCCCGGGGTAGCGGGAGGGGTTATGAGCAGTTCTTC.

The DNA of the CDR3 is TGCGCCAGCAGCCAAGATGCTAAGTACGAGCAGTACTTC. Protein sequence: CASSQDAKYEQYF. The chain employs TRBV4-3 and TRBJ2-7; D gene ambiguous. Per the germline V gene, CDR1 is LGHNA and CDR2 is YSLEER. The CDR3 is 13 residues long. V was shortened by 0 bases and J by 4 bases, with 7 bases between the two germline ends.

This clonotype was recorded at least ten times. The rearrangement uses TRBV12-3 or TRBV12-4 and TRBJ2-2; D gene unclear. V was pared by 3 bases and J by 4 bases, with 9 bases between. The CDR3 sequence is 14 residues long. The chain's CDR3 is CASSFITRTGELFF. For the CDR3, the DNA is TGTGCCAGCAGTTTTATCACCCGCACCGGGGAGCTGTTTTTT.